Shown below are 7 T cell receptor beta chains from a single sample sequenced in a study of response to subunit inactivated influenza vaccine (dated by TCRdb to between 2018 and 2020). Libraries were made using RT-PCR. Sequencing was carried out with an Illumina HiSeq 2500. TCRdb ran its own pipeline on the public reads, namely fastp trimming at Q25 and MiXCR clone calling, and kept in-frame beta chains. Rows with a matching CDR3 protein are joined into one entry that keeps the most common DNA and genes. The sample includes some 640,000 distinct CDR3 sequences, with about 14% observed a single time. The ten largest make up around 6.5% of the sample. The sample in question was PBMCs from blood, obtained around 15 days before vaccination. All receptors derive from a man between 50 and 59 years old who received an inactivated influenza vaccine. Donor details come from another sample of the same person, matched by shared clones.

Only a few counts were recorded for this clonotype. The J gene is TRBJ1-1, the V gene TRBV19, with unresolved D. Trimming pared 0 bases from V and 4 bases from J, leaving 9 bases between. Germline CDR1 LNHDA, CDR2 SQIVND (reference sequence). The CDR3 is 14 amino acids. The DNA for the CDR3 is TGTGCCAGTAGTATAGAGTCGCGGCGCACTGAAGCTTTCTTT. This codes for CASSIESRRTEAFF.

The chain is built from TRBV5-5 and TRBJ2-1, with D perhaps TRBD2 (6 bases). The CDR3 contains 15 residues. Germline V gene sequence: CDR1 SGHKS, CDR2 YYEKEE (reference sequence). The V and J ends lost 1 base and 9 bases respectively, with 17 bases between them. In nucleotides, the CDR3 is TGTGCCAGCAGCTTGAGGACTAAAGCTGGGGGTGAGCAGTTCTTC. It codes for CASSLRTKAGGEQFF.

The chain has TRBV27 and TRBJ2-1, with 7 bases that match TRBD1. This CDR3 is 17 amino acids long. Germline CDR1 is MNHEY and CDR2 is SMNVEV (reference sequence). Trimming removed 5 bases from V and 0 bases from J; junction bases left unmatched: 10. Here the CDR3 reads CASSLSTGTASYNEQFF. CDR3 coding DNA: TGTGCCAGCAGTCTGTCGACCGGGACAGCCTCCTACAATGAGCAGTTCTTC.

Written as DNA, the CDR3 is TGTGCCACCAGCAGAGGGCCTAGCGCCAATGAGCAGTTCTTC. As protein: CATSRGPSANEQFF. The V gene is TRBV15, the J gene TRBJ2-1, with D possibly being TRBD2 (6 bases). The CDR3 extends over 14 amino acids. The V end lost 1 base, the J end lost 6 bases, and 10 bases lay between the germline ends. CDR1 is LNHNV, CDR2 YYDKDF, per germline (reference sequence).

This chain links TRBV12-3 or TRBV12-4 with TRBJ2-1, with 9 bases matching TRBD1. The J segment lost 15 bases and the V segment lost 6 bases, leaving 9 bases of the junction unmatched. The CDR3 sequence is 12 residues long. In DNA form, the CDR3 reads TGTGCCAGCAGCGTAACAGGGGGCAGGCCGTTCTTC. Translating it yields CASSVTGGRPFF.

This clonotype was picked up a small number of times. The chain has TRBV4-3 and TRBJ2-1, with 9 bases lining up with TRBD2. The germline V gene has CDR1 LGHNA and CDR2 YSLEER. Trimming at V came to 3 bases and at J to 4 bases, leaving 4 bases not matched to a gene. The CDR3 sequence is 15 residues long. The CDR3 DNA sequence: TGCGCCAGCAGCCAGTGGCGGGAGGGATACAATGAGCAGTTCTTC. Translating gives CASSQWREGYNEQFF.

This clonotype was counted many times. This chain uses TRBV20-1 with TRBJ2-7; D is tentatively TRBD1 or TRBD2 (5 bases each). Germline CDR1 DFQATT, CDR2 SNEGSKA (reference sequence). This CDR3 region has 15 residues. The ends were cut back, 6 bases at V and 3 bases at J, with 21 bases in the middle. The CDR3 DNA sequence: TGCAGTGCCGCCGATGTAGGCAGGGAGTACTACGAGCAGTACTTC. It is translated as CSAADVGREYYEQYF.